This TCR beta chain originates from a study of siplizumab effects on memory and regulatory T cells. This clone is a singleton in its sample. What it recognizes is unknown. In each sample, 10^5 or so TCR templates were assayed. The data were produced by immunoSEQ multiplex PCR, yet TCRdb's version contains in-frame clones alone and is incomplete. The sample lists tens of thousands of clones, approximately 95% occurring once. Whole-study results and caveats: Solely a minor proportion of alloreactive clones could be assigned to unstimulated subsets. It seemed that naive T cells were more diverse than memory cells and were major contributors to the alloresponse.

V was shortened by 0 bases and J by 8 bases, with 11 bases between the two germline ends. The length of the CDR3 is 14 residues. The germline gives CDR1 KGHSH, CDR2 LQKENI. The clonotype comes from a human donor in good health. Sequencing was done on a sample of non-Treg CD4+ T cells sorted from blood. The chain uses TRBV18 and TRBJ2-4; D possibly corresponds to TRBD2 (6 bases). CDR3 loop: CASSPPGREDIQYF. Written as DNA, the CDR3 is TGTGCCAGCTCACCACCGGGCAGGGAGGACATTCAGTACTTC.